The rows below give T cell receptor beta chains drawn from one sample of a study of blood T cells in healthy people across ages. TCRdb itself ran the 5' RACE reads through MiXCR, one entry per CDR3 protein. The sample consists of about a million distinct CDR3 sequences, roughly two fifths of them appearing once. What was sequenced was blood. The source of these receptors is a man aged 18 to 30 in good health. Each CDR3 is given with its conserved first and last residue. A D gene is named only where the DNA matches it firmly. Clone size is shown for a subset of rows, as once, few, many or a class of expanded clone.

j_call,v_call,d_call,clone_size,cdr3_nt,cdr3_aa
TRBJ1-2,TRBV5-1,NA,few,TGCGCCAGCGGGACGACCTATGGCTACACCTTC,CASGTTYGYTF
TRBJ2-3,TRBV12-3/TRBV12-4,TRBD2,many,TGTGCCAGCAGTTCCGGTAGCGGGGGTAATACGCAGTATTTT,CASSSGSGGNTQYF
TRBJ1-2,TRBV2,NA,NA,TGTGCCAGCCCGCCGGGTTCCTCCATCGGGTACACCTTC,CASPPGSSIGYTF
TRBJ1-2,TRBV7-2,NA,few,TGTGCCAGCAGCAACCGACAGGACTATGGCTACACCTTC,CASSNRQDYGYTF
TRBJ2-1,TRBV7-8,TRBD2,NA,TGTGCCAGCAGCTTACGGGGGGTTGAGTACAATGAGCAGTTATTC,CASSLRGVEYNEQLF
TRBJ1-2,TRBV15,TRBD1,NA,TGTGCCACCAGCAGGACAGGGGGTCCTGGCTATGGCTACACCTTC,CATSRTGGPGYGYTF
TRBJ1-2,TRBV6-5,TRBD1,NA,TGTGCCAGCAGTCCGTACCCGACAGGGGGCAAGTATGGCTACACCTTC,CASSPYPTGGKYGYTF
TRBJ1-6,TRBV4-2,NA,NA,TGTGCCAGCAGCCAAGATCCTATAAGGGCCCGGTCGGATAATTCACCCCCCCACTTT,CASSQDPIRARSDNSPPHF
TRBJ2-7,TRBV20-1,NA,few,TGCAGTGCTAGAGATCTCGGAGGGGCCTACGAGCAGTACTTC,CSARDLGGAYEQYF
TRBJ1-1,TRBV7-2,NA,NA,TGTGCCAGCAGCTTAGTGTCGGATGAAGCTTTCTTT,CASSLVSDEAFF
TRBJ2-7,TRBV20-1,NA,NA,TGCAGTGCTAGATTTTTTTCGAGCTACGAGCAGTACTTC,CSARFFSSYEQYF
TRBJ2-3,TRBV9,NA,NA,TGTGCCAGCAGCCCGTTCCCCACAGATACGCAGTATTTT,CASSPFPTDTQYF
TRBJ1-4,TRBV7-2,NA,NA,TGTGCCAGCAGCCTCCCATCACAGGTTGAAAAACTGTTTTTT,CASSLPSQVEKLFF
TRBJ2-3,TRBV4-3,TRBD2,NA,TGCGCCAGCAGCCAAGGTGCTCTAGCGGGGGGGCCTGATACGCAGTATTTT,CASSQGALAGGPDTQYF
TRBJ2-1,TRBV9,NA,NA,TGTGCCAGCAGCCCAACCCTGGGGACGTCGGGGTACAATGAGCAGTTCTTC,CASSPTLGTSGYNEQFF
TRBJ1-2,TRBV5-1,TRBD1,NA,TGCGCCAGCAGTTCCGGGACAGGCTATGATGGCTACACCTTC,CASSSGTGYDGYTF
TRBJ2-7,TRBV10-3,NA,NA,TGTGCCATCAGTGAGTCAGGAGGGTTCTACGAGCAGTACTTC,CAISESGGFYEQYF
TRBJ2-3,TRBV5-1,NA,NA,TGCGCCAGCAGTCGGTGGGCAGGGGAACTGGCAGATACGCAGTATTTT,CASSRWAGELADTQYF
TRBJ1-1,TRBV10-3,NA,few,TGTGCCATCAGTGGCAGGGCGGGGGACACTGAAGCTTTCTTT,CAISGRAGDTEAFF
TRBJ2-5,TRBV25-1,NA,few,TGTGCCAGCAGTCCTCTGGGCGGAAACCAAGAGACCCAGTACTTC,CASSPLGGNQETQYF
TRBJ1-2,TRBV6-1,NA,NA,TGTGCCAGCAGTGAATTCGGGACGGACTATGGCTACACCTTC,CASSEFGTDYGYTF
TRBJ1-5,TRBV4-3,NA,few,TGCGCCAGCAGCCAAGGTACAGGGAGCAGCAATCAGCCCCAGCATTTT,CASSQGTGSSNQPQHF
TRBJ2-2,TRBV7-2,NA,NA,TGTGCCAGCAGCCTTCGGGGAGGGGGACGGGAGCTGTTTTTT,CASSLRGGGRELFF
TRBJ1-1,TRBV27,TRBD1,NA,TGTGCCAGCAGTCGACAGGGCGGGGAAGCTTTCTTT,CASSRQGGEAFF
TRBJ2-7,TRBV4-3,NA,NA,TGCGCCAGCAGCCAGGATAAGTGGCGCGGCTACAATGAGCAGTACTTC,CASSQDKWRGYNEQYF
TRBJ2-2,TRBV6-5,TRBD1,few,TGTGCCAGCAGTTACTCGGACAGGAAAAACACCGGGGAGCTGTTTTTT,CASSYSDRKNTGELFF
TRBJ2-5,TRBV27,NA,NA,TGTGCCAGCAGTCCCGCAAGGAGGGCCCCCGGCAATGAGCAGTACTTC,CASSPARRAPGNEQYF
TRBJ2-7,TRBV3-1,NA,NA,TGTGCCAGCAGCCAACATTCGAAGGGGTTGTCCTACGAGCAGTACTTC,CASSQHSKGLSYEQYF
TRBJ2-1,TRBV7-9,NA,NA,TGTGCCAGCAGCTTGCCGGGCGTCACGTACAATGAGCAGTTCTTC,CASSLPGVTYNEQFF
TRBJ1-1,TRBV5-1,NA,many,TGCGCCAGCAGCTTCGGGAACATGGTGGGGACTGAAGCTTTCTTT,CASSFGNMVGTEAFF
TRBJ2-5,TRBV7-7,NA,few,TGTGCTAGCAGCATGGCGAAAGAGAGTAGCCAGTACTTC,CASSMAKESSQYF
TRBJ1-2,TRBV29-1,TRBD1,NA,TGCAGTACTAGGACAGGGCTCTATGGCTACACCTTC,CSTRTGLYGYTF
TRBJ2-5,TRBV6-4,TRBD2,NA,TGTGCCAGCAGTGCTAAAGCGGGGGGGCGAAATGAGCAGTACTTC,CASSAKAGGRNEQYF
TRBJ2-3,TRBV18,NA,NA,TGTGCCAGCTCACCGAGTTCGATTAGCACAGATACGCAGTATTTT,CASSPSSISTDTQYF
TRBJ2-3,TRBV19,NA,few,TGTGCCAGTAGTTCGCTAAGCAGGGATACGCAGTATTTT,CASSSLSRDTQYF
TRBJ1-2,TRBV9,NA,NA,TGTGCCAGCAGCCTTCTTCCGACTAGGGGGGGCTATGGCTACACCTTC,CASSLLPTRGGYGYTF
TRBJ1-5,TRBV4-1,NA,NA,TGCGCCAGCAGCCAAGGAAACAATCAGCCCCAGCATTTT,CASSQGNNQPQHF
TRBJ1-6,TRBV5-1,NA,NA,TGCGCCAGCAGCTTGGAACAGGGAGATAATTCACCCCCCCACTTT,CASSLEQGDNSPPHF
TRBJ1-5,TRBV20-1,NA,few,TGCAGTGCTAGAGGGGGGACGGACCCCAATCAGCCCCAGCATTTT,CSARGGTDPNQPQHF
TRBJ2-5,TRBV25-1,NA,NA,TGTGCCAGCAGGGGTCCCTACAATGAGCAGTACTTC,CASRGPYNEQYF
TRBJ1-4,TRBV12-3/TRBV12-4,TRBD1,few,TGTGCCAGCAGTCCCGGACAGGGGCAGGTGGTGAGGATAAATGAAAAACTGTTTTTT,CASSPGQGQVVRINEKLFF
TRBJ1-4,TRBV28,TRBD1,few,TGTGCCAGCAGTTCTGCAGGGGGGCAAACACAAAAACTGTTTTTT,CASSSAGGQTQKLFF
TRBJ2-3,TRBV12-3/TRBV12-4,TRBD2,many,TGTGCCAGCAGTTCCCCGACTAGCGGGGGCACAGATACGCAGTATTTT,CASSSPTSGGTDTQYF
TRBJ2-7,TRBV9,NA,many,TGTGCCAGCAGCCCCGATGGCGGCTCCTACGAGCAGTACTTC,CASSPDGGSYEQYF
TRBJ2-1,TRBV7-2,NA,NA,TGTGCCACCCGAGAGGACACCAGCTCCTACAATGAGCAGTTCTTC,CATREDTSSYNEQFF
TRBJ1-1,TRBV4-3,NA,NA,TGCGCCAGCAGCCAAGACCAGAAAACTGAAGCTTTCTTT,CASSQDQKTEAFF